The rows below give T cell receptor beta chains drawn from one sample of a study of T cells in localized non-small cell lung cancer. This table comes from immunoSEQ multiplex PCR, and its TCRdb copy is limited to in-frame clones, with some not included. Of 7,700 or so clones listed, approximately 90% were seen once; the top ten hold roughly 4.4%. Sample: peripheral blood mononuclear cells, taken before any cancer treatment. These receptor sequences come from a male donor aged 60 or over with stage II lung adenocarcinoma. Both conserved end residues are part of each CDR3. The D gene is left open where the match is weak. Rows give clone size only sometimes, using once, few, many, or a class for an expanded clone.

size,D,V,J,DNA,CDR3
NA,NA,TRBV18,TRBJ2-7,TGTGCCAGCTCACCCGGCCAGGGGCGAACCTACGAGCAGTACTTC,CASSPGQGRTYEQYF
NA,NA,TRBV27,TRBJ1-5,TGTGCCAGCGGCCCGCTGGGGGCTTACAATCAGCCCCAGCATTTT,CASGPLGAYNQPQHF
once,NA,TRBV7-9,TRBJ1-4,TGTGCCAGCAGCTTGGACCATGGGGGTAATGAAAAACTGTTTTTT,CASSLDHGGNEKLFF
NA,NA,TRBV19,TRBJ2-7,TGTGCCAGTAGCACTACATCCTACGAGCAGTACTTC,CASSTTSYEQYF
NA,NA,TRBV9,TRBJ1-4,TGTGCCAGCAGCGGAACCGGCGGTACAACTAATGAAAAACTGTTTTTT,CASSGTGGTTNEKLFF
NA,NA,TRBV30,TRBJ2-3,TGTGCCTGGAGTTTCCAGCTTGATACGCAGTATTTT,CAWSFQLDTQYF
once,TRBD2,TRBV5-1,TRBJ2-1,TGCGCCAGCAGCGAGCGGGGGGGTAACAATGAGCAGTTCTTC,CASSERGGNNEQFF
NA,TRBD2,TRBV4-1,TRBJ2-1,TGCGCCAGCAGCCAAGACCCCATCCTTATGGGACTAGCGGGGGCGAATGAGCAGTTCTTC,CASSQDPILMGLAGANEQFF
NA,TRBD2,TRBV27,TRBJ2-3,TGTGCCAGCAGTTTCGGATTGGGGGGGGGCACAGATACGCAGTATTTT,CASSFGLGGGTDTQYF
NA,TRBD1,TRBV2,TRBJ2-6,TGTGCCAGCCACGAGGACAGGGGCCCCTCTGGGGCCAACGTCCTGACTTTC,CASHEDRGPSGANVLTF
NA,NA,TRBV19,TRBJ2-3,TGTGCCAGCTCCAGGGGCGACACAGATACGCAGTATTTT,CASSRGDTDTQYF
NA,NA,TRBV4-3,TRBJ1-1,TGCGCCAGCAGCCTCTGGGATTCGGGTTCTAACACTGAAGCTTTCTTT,CASSLWDSGSNTEAFF
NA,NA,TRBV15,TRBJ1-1,TGTGCCACCAGCAGGGAGGGTTTTACCATGAACACTGAAGCTTTCTTT,CATSREGFTMNTEAFF
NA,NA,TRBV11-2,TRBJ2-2,TGTGCCAGCAGCTCCGACACCGGGCCCCTACTTAGTTTT,CASSSDTGPLLSF
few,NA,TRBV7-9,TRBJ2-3,TGTGCCAGCAGCTTAGCGACTAGCACAGATACGCAGTATTTT,CASSLATSTDTQYF
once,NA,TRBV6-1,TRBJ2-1,TGTGCCAGCACCCCCCGCGTAGTGGGCAATGAGCAGTTCTTC,CASTPRVVGNEQFF
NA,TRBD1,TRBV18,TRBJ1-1,TGTGCCAGCTCACCACGGGAGGGGGCGGACACTGAAGCTTTCTTT,CASSPREGADTEAFF
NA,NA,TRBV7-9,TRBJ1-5,TGTGCCAGCAGCTTGGAGGGGAGCAATCAGCCCCAGCATTTT,CASSLEGSNQPQHF
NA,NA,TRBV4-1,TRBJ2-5,TGCGCCAGCAGCGTTCGAGAGGGGGACCAAGAGACCCAGTACTTC,CASSVREGDQETQYF
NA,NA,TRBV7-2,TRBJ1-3,TGTGCCAGCAGCTTAGAGGGCAGGATACCTCCCTTTGGAAACACCATATATTTT,CASSLEGRIPPFGNTIYF
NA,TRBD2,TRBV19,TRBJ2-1,TGTGCCAGTAGTATAGCCTCGGGGGGACCCTACAATGAGCAGTTCTTC,CASSIASGGPYNEQFF
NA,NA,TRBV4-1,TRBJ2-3,TGCGCCAGCAGCCAAGCGCAGAACACAGATACGCAGTATTTT,CASSQAQNTDTQYF
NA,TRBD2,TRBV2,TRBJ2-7,TGTGCCAGCCTCACGGGACTAGCGGGATACGAGCAGTACTTC,CASLTGLAGYEQYF
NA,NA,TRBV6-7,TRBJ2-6,TGTGCCAGCAGTACTCAGAGGCGTATACAAAGTCGGGCCAACGTCCTGACTTTC,CASSTQRRIQSRANVLTF
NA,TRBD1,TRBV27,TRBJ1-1,TGTGCCAGCAGTACACAGGGGGAGAACACTGAAGCTTTCTTT,CASSTQGENTEAFF
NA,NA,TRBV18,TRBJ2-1,TGTGCCAGCTCACCACGGGGGGCGCGGGCCTCCTACAATGAGCAGTTCTTC,CASSPRGARASYNEQFF
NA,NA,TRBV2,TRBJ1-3,TGTGCCATCGGACGGGAGACTGGAAACACCATATATTTT,CAIGRETGNTIYF
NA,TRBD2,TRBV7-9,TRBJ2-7,TGTGCCAGCAGCTTGGGGACTAACCTCGAGCAGTACTTC,CASSLGTNLEQYF
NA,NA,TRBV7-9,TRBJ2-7,TGTGCCAGCAGCATCGAGGGCTACGAGCAGTACTTC,CASSIEGYEQYF
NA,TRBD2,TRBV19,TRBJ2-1,TGTGCCAGTAGTCGCACTAGCGGGGGGGCCGTTGAGCAGTTCTTC,CASSRTSGGAVEQFF
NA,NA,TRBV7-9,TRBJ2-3,TGTGCCAGCAGCTTCGGAACGGGCGATTCAGATACGCAGTATTTT,CASSFGTGDSDTQYF
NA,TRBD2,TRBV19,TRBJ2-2,TGTGCCAGTAGGACTAGCGGCTACACCGGGGAGCTGTTTTTT,CASRTSGYTGELFF
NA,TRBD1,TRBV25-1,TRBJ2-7,TGTGCCAGCACGGACAGGGTGACCTACGAGCAGTACTTC,CASTDRVTYEQYF
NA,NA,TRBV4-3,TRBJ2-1,TGCGCCAGCAGCAAGAGCGGGTCCTACAATGAGCAGTTCTTC,CASSKSGSYNEQFF
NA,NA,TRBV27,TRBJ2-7,TGTGCCAGCAGTTTCGCGGGACAAGTCCCCTCCTACGAGCAGTACTTC,CASSFAGQVPSYEQYF
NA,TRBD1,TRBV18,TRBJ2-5,TGTGCCAGCTCACCACGGGGACAGAGCCAAGAGACCCAGTACTTC,CASSPRGQSQETQYF
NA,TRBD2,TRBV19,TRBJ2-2,TGTGCCAGTAACGTCAAGGCGGGGGGGAACACCGGGGAGCTGTTTTTT,CASNVKAGGNTGELFF
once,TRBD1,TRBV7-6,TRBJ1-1,TGTGCCAGCAGACCGGGACAGGGAGGATCGAACACTGAAGCTTTCTTT,CASRPGQGGSNTEAFF
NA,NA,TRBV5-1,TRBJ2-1,TGCGCCAGCAGCTTTGCCCACCGACAGAATACGTACAATGAGCAGTTCTTC,CASSFAHRQNTYNEQFF
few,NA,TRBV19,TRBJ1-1,TGTGCCAGTAGTATTGTTCGGCAGCTAAGTAACACTGAAGCTTTCTTT,CASSIVRQLSNTEAFF
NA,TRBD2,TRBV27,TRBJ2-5,TGTGCCAGCAGTCCTAGCGGCCAAGAGACCCAGTACTTC,CASSPSGQETQYF
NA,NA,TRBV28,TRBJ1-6,TGTGCCAGCAGAACGGACAAGATGAGGGCCGGGGGTAATTCACCCCTCCACTTT,CASRTDKMRAGGNSPLHF
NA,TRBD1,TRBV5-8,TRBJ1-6,TGTGCCAGCAGCTTGAGGGACAGGGATGTATCCAATTCACCCCTCCACTTT,CASSLRDRDVSNSPLHF
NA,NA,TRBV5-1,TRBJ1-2,TGCGCCAGCAGCCCCGGCGGGGGCGAGAGGGGCTACACCTTC,CASSPGGGERGYTF
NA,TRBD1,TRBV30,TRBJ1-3,TGTGCCTGGAGTCCCCCGGACAGGGATGGAAACACCATATATTTT,CAWSPPDRDGNTIYF
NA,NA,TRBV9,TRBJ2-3,TGTGCCAGCAGCGTAGGGGTCGGACGGGGCACAGATACGCAGTATTTT,CASSVGVGRGTDTQYF
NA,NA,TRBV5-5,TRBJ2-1,TGTGCCAGCAATAGGGCAACTGGGTTGGGGTACTACAATGAGCAGTTCTTC,CASNRATGLGYYNEQFF
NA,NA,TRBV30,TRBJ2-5,TGTGCCTGGAGTGTACAGGGTGGGGAGACCCAGTACTTC,CAWSVQGGETQYF
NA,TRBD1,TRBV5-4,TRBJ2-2,TGTGCCAGCAGCTTTTCCGGGACAGGGAACACCGGGGAGCTGTTTTTT,CASSFSGTGNTGELFF
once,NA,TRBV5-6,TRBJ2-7,TGTGCCAGCAGCTTCCTCGGAATGGGCGACGAGCAGTACTTC,CASSFLGMGDEQYF
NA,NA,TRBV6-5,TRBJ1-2,TGTGCCAGCAGTTCTGGGGGACCGCGGGGCTACACCTTC,CASSSGGPRGYTF
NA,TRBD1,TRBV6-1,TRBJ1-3,TGTGCCAGTCAACAGGGGGTCTCTGGAAACACCATATATTTT,CASQQGVSGNTIYF
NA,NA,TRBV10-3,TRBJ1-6,TGTGCCATCAGTAGTATCCAGGCGTCTGGGAATTCACCCCTCCACTTT,CAISSIQASGNSPLHF
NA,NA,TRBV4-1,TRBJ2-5,TGCGCCAGCAGCCTAACAGGGACTGTAACAGAGACCCAGTACTTC,CASSLTGTVTETQYF
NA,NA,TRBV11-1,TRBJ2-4,TGTGCCAGCAGCTTAAGGGCCCGAGCGCGGGTTTCAGACATTCAGTACTTC,CASSLRARARVSDIQYF
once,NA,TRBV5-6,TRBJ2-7,TGTGCCAGCAGCTTTGCAGGGGCGCGCGAGCAGTACTTC,CASSFAGAREQYF
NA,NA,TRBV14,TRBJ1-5,TGTGCCAGCAGCCAAGATCTGGTTCAGCCCCAGCATTTT,CASSQDLVQPQHF
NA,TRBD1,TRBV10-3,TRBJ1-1,TGTGCCATCAGTGATTTGGGACAGGCCAACACTGAAGCTTTCTTT,CAISDLGQANTEAFF
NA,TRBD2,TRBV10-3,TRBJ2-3,TGTGCCATCAAGGGGGACTTAGCGGGGCTGAGCACAGATACGCAGTATTTT,CAIKGDLAGLSTDTQYF